What follows are 4 T cell receptor beta chains derived from one specimen sequenced in a study of shared clonotypes between healthy human individuals. This table comes from immunoSEQ multiplex PCR, and its TCRdb copy is limited to in-frame clones, with some not included. The top ten clones hold roughly 0.45% of a sample with about 1.5 million clones, around 98% of them seen once. Sequenced material: naive CD4+ T cells sorted from blood. Stated subset: CD45RA+ positively selected. The receptors stem from a man under 40 in good health.

This clone was picked up one time. This sequence joins TRBV7-9 and TRBJ2-7, with no clear D. Germline CDR1 is SEHNR and CDR2 is FQNEAQ (reference sequence). Trimming left V 5 bases short and J 7 bases short, with 24 bases between. CDR3 size: 16 residues. Written as DNA, the CDR3 is TGTGCCAGCAGCCCGTATTATGGGGTCGACCAGAGTGAGCAGTACTTC. Translating it yields CASSPYYGVDQSEQYF.

The chain links TRBV7-9 to TRBJ2-1, with D perhaps given as TRBD1 or TRBD2 (5 bases each). The CDR3 spans 16 residues. Trimming removed 2 bases from V and 9 bases from J, with 20 bases in between. Per the germline V gene, CDR1 is SEHNR and CDR2 is FQNEAQ (reference sequence). The CDR3 DNA follows: TGTGCCAGCAGCTTACTCGCCGGGACCAGAAAAGGTGAGCAGTTCTTC. Translated: CASSLLAGTRKGEQFF.

J is TRBJ2-1 and V is TRBV18; D remains unclear. From germline, CDR1 is KGHSH and CDR2 LQKENI. V was pared by 5 bases and J by 6 bases, with 11 bases between. This CDR3 contains 13 residues. CDR3 DNA: TGTGCCAGCTCATCAGTACCAGTCAATGAGCAGTTCTTC. It codes for CASSSVPVNEQFF.

The chain couples TRBV28 to TRBJ2-7; 9 nucleotides line up with TRBD2. The length of the CDR3 is 14 residues. CDR1 and CDR2 (germline): MDHEN, SYDVKM. Losses at the gene ends were 4 bases for V and 3 bases for J; bases not matched to a gene: 4. This CDR3 is CASSSAGGFYEQYF. In DNA form, the CDR3 reads TGTGCCAGCAGTTCTGCGGGAGGGTTCTACGAGCAGTACTTC.